This T cell receptor beta chain was obtained from a study of cytomegalovirus exposure and HLA in healthy donors. Trimming took off 1 base at V and 10 bases at J, with 11 bases between the two ends. In germline, CDR1 is LGHNA, CDR2 YSLEER. There are 13 residues in the CDR3. General study findings and limits: Immune exposure was documented only through CMV serostatus.

In the PCR, 60 Vbeta and 13 Jbeta primers were used. Some clones are missing from TCRdb's copy, which holds only in-frame ones; the method was immunoSEQ multiplex PCR. The table shows 150,000 to 250,000 clones, with 65% to 80% occurring only once. Remarks on this clone: Its antigen remains unknown.

This receptor was taken from a woman aged 25 to 39 in good health and CMV-seropositive. This chain connects TRBV4-3 to TRBJ2-1, with TRBD2 as a possible D gene (6 bases). The sample was PBMCs. The CDR3 DNA follows: TGCGCCAGCAGCCAAGCGGAGGGCAGAGAGCAGTTCTTC. This sequence encodes CASSQAEGREQFF.